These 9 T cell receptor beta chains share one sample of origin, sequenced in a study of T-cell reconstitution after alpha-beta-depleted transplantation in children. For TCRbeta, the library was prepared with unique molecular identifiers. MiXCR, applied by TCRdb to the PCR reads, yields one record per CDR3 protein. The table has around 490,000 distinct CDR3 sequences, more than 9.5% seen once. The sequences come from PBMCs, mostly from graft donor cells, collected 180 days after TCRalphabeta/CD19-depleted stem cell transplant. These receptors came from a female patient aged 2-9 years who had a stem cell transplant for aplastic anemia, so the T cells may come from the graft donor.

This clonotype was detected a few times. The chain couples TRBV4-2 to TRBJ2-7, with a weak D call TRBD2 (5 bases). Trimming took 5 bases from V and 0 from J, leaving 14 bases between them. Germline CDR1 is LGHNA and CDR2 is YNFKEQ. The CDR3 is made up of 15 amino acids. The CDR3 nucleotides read TGTGCCAGCAGCACGACACGCGGGCGCTCCTACGAGCAGTACTTC. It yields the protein CASSTTRGRSYEQYF.

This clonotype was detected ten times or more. The CDR3 protein is CASSIRGLGYNEQFF. The CDR3 region has the DNA TGCGCCAGCAGCATCCGGGGGCTGGGCTACAATGAGCAGTTCTTC. The chain recombines TRBV4-3 with TRBJ2-1, with D perhaps given as TRBD1 or TRBD2 (6 bases each). The V gene lost 5 bases and the J gene lost 3 bases, with 14 bases spanning the gap. The CDR3 contains 15 residues. The germline gives CDR1 LGHNA, CDR2 YSLEER.

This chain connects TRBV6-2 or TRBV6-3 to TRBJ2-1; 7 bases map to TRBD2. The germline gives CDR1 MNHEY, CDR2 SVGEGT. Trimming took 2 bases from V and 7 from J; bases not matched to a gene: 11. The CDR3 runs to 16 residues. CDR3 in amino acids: CASSYPTAGLRNEQFF. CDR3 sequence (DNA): TGTGCCAGCAGTTACCCGACAGCGGGGCTGAGAAATGAGCAGTTCTTC.

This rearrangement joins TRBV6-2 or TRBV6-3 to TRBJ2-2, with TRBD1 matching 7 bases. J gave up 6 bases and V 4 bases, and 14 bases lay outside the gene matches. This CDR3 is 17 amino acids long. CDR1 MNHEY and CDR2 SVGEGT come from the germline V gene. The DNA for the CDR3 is TGTGCCAGCAGTTGGTGGGGGACAGCCCGGGGATCCGGGGAGCTGTTTTTT. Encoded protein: CASSWWGTARGSGELFF.

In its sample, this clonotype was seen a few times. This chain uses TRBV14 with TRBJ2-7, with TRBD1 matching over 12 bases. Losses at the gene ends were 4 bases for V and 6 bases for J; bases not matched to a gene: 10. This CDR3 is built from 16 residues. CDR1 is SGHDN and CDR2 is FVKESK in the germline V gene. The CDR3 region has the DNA TGTGCCAGCAGCCTTCGGGACAGGGGGCATGGGATCGAGCAGTACGTC. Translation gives CASSLRDRGHGIEQYV.

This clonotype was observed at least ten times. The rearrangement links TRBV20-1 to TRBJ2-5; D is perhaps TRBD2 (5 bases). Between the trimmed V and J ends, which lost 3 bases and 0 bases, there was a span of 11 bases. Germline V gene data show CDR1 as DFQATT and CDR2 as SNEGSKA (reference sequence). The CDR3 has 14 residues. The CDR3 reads CSARPSGDQETQYF. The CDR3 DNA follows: TGCAGTGCTAGGCCAAGCGGAGACCAAGAGACCCAGTACTTC.

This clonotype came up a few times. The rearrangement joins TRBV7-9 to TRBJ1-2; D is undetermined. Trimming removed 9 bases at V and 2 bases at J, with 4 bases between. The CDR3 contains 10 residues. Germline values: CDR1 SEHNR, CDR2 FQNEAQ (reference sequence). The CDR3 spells CASTNYGYTF. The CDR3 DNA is TGTGCCAGTACGAACTATGGCTACACCTTC.

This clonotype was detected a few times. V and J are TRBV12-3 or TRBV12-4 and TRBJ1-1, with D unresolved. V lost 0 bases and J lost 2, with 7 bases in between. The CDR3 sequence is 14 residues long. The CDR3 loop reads CASSLALRNTEAFF. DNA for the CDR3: TGTGCCAGCAGTTTAGCGCTACGAAACACTGAAGCTTTCTTT.

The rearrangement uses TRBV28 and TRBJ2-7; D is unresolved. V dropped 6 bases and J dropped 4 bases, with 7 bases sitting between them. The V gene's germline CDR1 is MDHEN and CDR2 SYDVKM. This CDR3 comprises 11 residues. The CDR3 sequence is CASRETYEQYF. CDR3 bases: TGTGCCAGCAGGGAGACGTACGAGCAGTACTTC.